Below, 14 T cell receptor beta chains from the same sample are listed, as sequenced in a study of regulatory T cells in long-lasting Graves disease. Specified time point: persistent/refractory GD, antithyroid drugs over 5 years with positive TRAb. RNA from PBMCs was the source of the TCR library. The authors built TCR beta libraries using iRepertoire HTBI primers and Arm-PCR of CDR3 regions. TCRdb ran MiXCR on the multiplex PCR reads and lists one entry per CDR3 protein. Of under 500,000 distinct CDR3 sequences in the sample, less than 25% were seen once. The source was peripheral blood mononuclear cells (PBMCs), collected when the disease was refractory, from a patient treated with antithyroid drugs. Receptor source: a female donor with Graves disease.

This clonotype showed up just once. The rearrangement links TRBV2 to TRBJ2-2, with TRBD1 matching 8 bases. The germline V gene has CDR1 SNHLY and CDR2 FYNNEI. There are 19 residues in the CDR3. V lost 1 base and J lost 4; bases outside the gene matches: 14. In DNA form, the CDR3 reads TGTGCCAGCAGTGAAGAGGGGCCCGCTACAGGGGGAAGCACCGGGGAGCTGTTTTTT. It encodes CASSEEGPATGGSTGELFF.

This clonotype appeared many times. This chain links TRBV27 with TRBJ1-3, with D possibly matching TRBD1 (6 bases). Trimming removed 5 bases from V and 0 bases from J, with 11 bases in between. The V gene's germline CDR1 is MNHEY and CDR2 SMNVEV (reference sequence). The CDR3 loop spans 15 amino acids. CDR3 DNA sequence: TGTGCCAGCAGTCCTCAGGGGTACTCTGGAAACACCATATATTTT. This sequence encodes CASSPQGYSGNTIYF.

This clonotype was seen at least ten times. This chain uses TRBV2 with TRBJ2-5; TRBD2 agrees at 8 bases. CDR1 is SNHLY, CDR2 FYNNEI, per germline. V was clipped by 11 bases and J by 5 bases; unmatched bases: 19. This CDR3 region has 16 residues. The CDR3 is CAWSGGLHLVRETQYF. The CDR3 DNA is TGTGCCTGGAGCGGGGGACTCCATCTCGTAAGGGAGACCCAGTACTTC.

This clonotype was picked up many times. V usage is TRBV29-1 and J usage is TRBJ1-1, with TRBD1 matching over 8 bases. The CDR3 is made up of 13 amino acids. V gave up 4 bases and J gave up 4 bases; unmatched junction bases: 5. The germline gives CDR1 SQVTM, CDR2 ANQGSEA. In nucleotides, the CDR3 is TGCAGCGTTGGTCGAACAGGGGGCACTGAAGCTTTCTTT. Its translation is CSVGRTGGTEAFF.

This clonotype has a count of ten or more. V is TRBV28 and J is TRBJ1-4; D remains unclear. CDR1 and CDR2 (germline): MDHEN, SYDVKM. Deletions cut 5 bases from V and 6 bases from J, with 13 bases between. The CDR3 spans 14 residues. CDR3 in DNA: TGTGCCAGCAGTGAATCGGGGAATGATGAAAAACTGTTTTTT. Protein: CASSESGNDEKLFF.

In its sample, this clonotype was seen a few times. CDR3 bases: TGCAGTGCCAAAGAAGCGGGTATTTACGAGCAGTACTTC. Amino acid sequence: CSAKEAGIYEQYF. J is TRBJ2-7 and V is TRBV20-1, with D possibly TRBD2 on 6 matching bases. V dropped 6 bases and J dropped 4 bases, with 16 bases sitting between them. CDR1 is DFQATT, CDR2 SNEGSKA, per germline (reference sequence). The CDR3 is 13 amino acids.

The rearrangement uses TRBV3-1 and TRBJ2-5; D is perhaps TRBD2 (5 bases). The CDR3 totals 16 residues. Per the germline V gene, CDR1 is LGHDT and CDR2 is YNNKEL (reference sequence). Trimming removed 2 bases at V and 2 bases at J, with 15 bases between. The CDR3 loop reads CASSQWTEELQETQYF. For the CDR3, the DNA is TGTGCCAGCAGCCAATGGACGGAGGAACTACAAGAGACCCAGTACTTC.

This clonotype has only a few counts. DNA for the CDR3: TGTGCCAGCAGCGGGGACCTACGGAGCGGGGAGCTGTTTTTT. Translating it yields CASSGDLRSGELFF. The V and J genes are TRBV13 and TRBJ2-2; D is tentatively TRBD1 or TRBD2 (5 bases each). The CDR3 has 14 amino acids. The germline V and J ends were trimmed by 5 bases and 7 bases, with 14 bases remaining between them. CDR1 PRHDT and CDR2 FYEKMQ come from the germline V gene (reference sequence).

This clonotype was counted ten times or more. This chain joins TRBV27 and TRBJ2-7, with TRBD2 matching 10 bases. The CDR3 sequence is 16 residues long. Per germline, CDR1 MNHEY and CDR2 SMNVEV (reference sequence). V was clipped by 3 bases and J by 3 bases; unmatched bases: 8. In nucleotides, the CDR3 is TGTGCCAGCAGTTTGATAGGAGCGGGAGGGCGCTACGAGCAGTACTTC. The encoded protein is CASSLIGAGGRYEQYF.

Ten or more counts support this clonotype. The chain carries TRBV5-1 and TRBJ1-1, with D hard to call. The CDR3 spans 14 residues. The germline V and J ends were trimmed by 4 bases and 1 base, with 11 bases remaining between them. Germline V gene sequence: CDR1 SGHRS, CDR2 YFSETQ. CDR3 bases: TGCGCCAGCAGCCCCGGACGGACGAACACTGAAGCTTTCTTT. Protein product: CASSPGRTNTEAFF.

This clonotype has ten or more counts. The rearrangement uses TRBV6-2 or TRBV6-3 and TRBJ2-7, with D possibly called TRBD1 or TRBD2 (5 bases each). Germline assignment: CDR1 MNHEY and CDR2 SVGEGT. The V and J ends lost 4 bases and 0 bases respectively, with 7 bases between them. The CDR3 contains 13 residues. The CDR3 nucleotides read TGTGCCAGCAGTTGGGGGAGCTCCTACGAGCAGTACTTC. This encodes CASSWGSSYEQYF.

This clonotype was observed at least ten times. V usage is TRBV28 and J usage is TRBJ2-6, with D maybe TRBD2 (6 bases). Per the germline V gene, CDR1 is MDHEN and CDR2 is SYDVKM. CDR3 length: 15 amino acids. Trimming shortened V by 7 bases and J by 3 bases, and 13 bases separated the two germline ends. CDR3 DNA sequence: TGTGCCAGCACCATAGGAGGGTTTGGGGCCAACGTCCTGACTTTC. It encodes CASTIGGFGANVLTF.

For the CDR3, the DNA is TGTGCCAGTAGTATCGGAGTAAGCAATCAGCCCCAGCATTTT. As protein: CASSIGVSNQPQHF. The rearrangement links TRBV19 to TRBJ1-5; D remains unclear. From germline, CDR1 is LNHDA and CDR2 SQIVND (reference sequence). V shed 3 bases and J shed 1 base, with 7 bases lying between them. The CDR3 covers 14 residues.

In this sample, this clonotype turned up a few times. The V gene is TRBV9, the J gene TRBJ2-1; TRBD2 aligns across 15 bases. V dropped 4 bases and J dropped 7; count of bases not matched to a gene: 6. Germline lookup yields CDR1 SGDLS and CDR2 YYNGEE. The length of the CDR3 is 16 residues. Here the CDR3 DNA reads TGTGCCAGCAGCCCTAGTGGGACTAGCGGGAGGAATGAGCAGTTCTTC. This sequence encodes CASSPSGTSGRNEQFF.